This T cell receptor (delta chain) was recorded in a study of Vδ1+ human thymocytes. V dropped 0 bases and J dropped 0; count of bases not matched to a gene: 12. This CDR3 comprises 19 residues. Germline V gives CDR1 GEAIGNYY, CDR2 EKD. This clone qualifies as medium-sized. Its antigen is currently unknown. Findings and caveats of the study: Thymic delta-chain repertoires held around 20% Vdelta2 sequences and few Vdelta3, despite high sort purity. In the thymus, TRG and TRD repertoires looked highly polyclonal with Gaussian CDR3 lengths.

RNA was extracted from the cells and then reverse transcribed. CDR3 amplicons came from multiplex PCR with pooled V-gene forward and constant-region reverse primers. TCRdb reanalysed the multiplex PCR reads with CATT. Of just under 55,000 delta-chain clones in the sample, more than 15% were seen once. Sequencing was performed on Vdelta1+ gamma-delta thymocytes from the thymus. Described subset: FACS-sorted CD3+ TCRalphabeta- TCRVdelta1+ TCRVdelta2- thymocytes. This sequence originates from a boy under two years old who had congenital heart surgery. The J gene is TRDJ1, the V gene TRDV2; 10 nucleotides agree with TRDD3. CDR3 residues: CACDTCWTGGWDNTDKLIF. The CDR3, as DNA: TGTGCCTGTGACACCTGCTGGACTGGGGGATGGGACAACACCGATAAACTCATCTTT.